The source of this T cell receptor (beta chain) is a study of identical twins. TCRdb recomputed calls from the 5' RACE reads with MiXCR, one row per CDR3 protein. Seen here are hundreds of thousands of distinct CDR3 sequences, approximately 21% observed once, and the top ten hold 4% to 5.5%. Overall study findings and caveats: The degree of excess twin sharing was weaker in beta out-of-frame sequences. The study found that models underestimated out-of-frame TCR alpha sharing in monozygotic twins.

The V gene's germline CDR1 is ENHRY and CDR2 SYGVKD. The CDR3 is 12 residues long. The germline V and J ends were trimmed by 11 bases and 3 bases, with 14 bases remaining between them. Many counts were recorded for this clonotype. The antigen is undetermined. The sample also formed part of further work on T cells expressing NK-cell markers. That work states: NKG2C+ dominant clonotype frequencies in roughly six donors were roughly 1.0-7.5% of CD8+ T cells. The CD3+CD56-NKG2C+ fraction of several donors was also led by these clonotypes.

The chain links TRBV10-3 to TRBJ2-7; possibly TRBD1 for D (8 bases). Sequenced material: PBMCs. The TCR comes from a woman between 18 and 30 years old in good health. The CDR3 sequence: CAVTGGVYEQYF. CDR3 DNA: TGTGCCGTAACAGGGGGGGTCTACGAGCAGTACTTC.